These 3 T cell receptor beta chains came from one sample sequenced in a study of blood T cell repertoires in COVID-19. Method: immunoSEQ multiplex PCR; TCRdb's copy keeps in-frame clones and lacks some. Of over 45,000 clones listed, about 88% are singletons. The source material was peripheral blood. The receptors derive from a woman aged 60 to 75 with COVID-19, enrolled during active disease.

The chain links TRBV5-4 to TRBJ2-1; TRBD2 aligns across 13 bases. The ends lost 4 bases at V and 3 bases at J; junction bases unmatched: 7. Germline V lookup: CDR1 SGHNT, CDR2 YYREEE (reference sequence). The CDR3 totals 17 residues. CDR3 coding DNA: TGTGCCAGCAGCCCTAGACTAGCGGGAGGATACTACAATGAGCAGTTCTTC. Translated: CASSPRLAGGYYNEQFF.

The chain has TRBV9 and TRBJ2-2; 7 bases are shared with TRBD2. Germline CDR1 and CDR2: SGDLS and YYNGEE. Trimming took 0 bases from V and 3 from J; bases not matched to a gene: 5. The CDR3 loop spans 16 amino acids. DNA of the CDR3: TGTGCCAGCAGCGTAGATAATAGCGGGTACACCGGGGAGCTGTTTTTT. Its translation: CASSVDNSGYTGELFF.

The chain combines TRBV7-2 with TRBJ2-2; D gene uncertain. The germline V and J ends were trimmed by 3 bases and 0 bases, with 14 bases remaining between them. The CDR3 contains 17 residues. Per germline, CDR1 SGHTA and CDR2 FQGNSA. DNA for the CDR3: TGTGCCAGCAGCTTCCCCGAGCAGGAAGCGAACACCGGGGAGCTGTTTTTT. As protein: CASSFPEQEANTGELFF.